The next 2 T cell receptor beta chains were all read from a single sample in a study of blood T cell repertoires in COVID-19. The repertoire was sequenced with immunoSEQ multiplex PCR; TCRdb's copy has only in-frame clones and lacks some. The table shows roughly 210,000 clones, with 88% occurring only once. Sequencing was carried out using peripheral blood. The receptors derive from a man in his sixties or seventies with acute or convalescent COVID-19.

This chain joins TRBV28 and TRBJ1-5, with TRBD1 matching over 9 bases. Germline V gene lookup returns CDR1 MDHEN and CDR2 SYDVKM. The CDR3 covers 15 residues. V shed 5 bases and J 6 bases; nucleotides not matched to a gene: 8. This CDR3 reads CASSPGTGRFQPQHF. CDR3 DNA sequence: TGTGCCAGCAGTCCCGGGACAGGGAGGTTTCAGCCCCAGCATTTT.

The chain recombines TRBV5-8 with TRBJ2-1; TRBD1 is a possible D gene (6 bases). CDR1 and CDR2 from the germline V gene are SGHTS and YDEGEE. V was trimmed by 3 bases and J by 2 bases, leaving 12 bases between them. CDR3 length: 15 amino acids. The chain's CDR3 is CASSSGVTTYNEQFF. CDR3 DNA sequence: TGTGCCAGCAGCTCAGGGGTAACGACCTACAATGAGCAGTTCTTC.